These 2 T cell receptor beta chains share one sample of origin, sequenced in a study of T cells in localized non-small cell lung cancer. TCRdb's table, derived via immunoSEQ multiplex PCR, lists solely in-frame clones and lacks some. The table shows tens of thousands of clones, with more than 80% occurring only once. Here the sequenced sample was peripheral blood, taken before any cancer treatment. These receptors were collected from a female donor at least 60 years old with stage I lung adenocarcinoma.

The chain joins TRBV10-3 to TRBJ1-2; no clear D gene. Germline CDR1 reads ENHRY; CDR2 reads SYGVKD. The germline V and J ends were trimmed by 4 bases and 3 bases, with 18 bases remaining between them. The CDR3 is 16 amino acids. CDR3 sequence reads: CAISGAGSLWDYGYTF. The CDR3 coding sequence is TGTGCCATCAGTGGAGCCGGGTCTCTATGGGACTATGGCTACACCTTC.

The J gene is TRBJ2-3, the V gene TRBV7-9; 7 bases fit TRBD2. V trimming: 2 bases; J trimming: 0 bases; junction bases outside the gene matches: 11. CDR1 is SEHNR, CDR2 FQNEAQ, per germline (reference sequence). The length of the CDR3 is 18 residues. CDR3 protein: CASSLSASGTSSTDTQYF. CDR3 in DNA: TGTGCCAGCAGCTTAAGTGCTAGCGGAACTTCTAGCACAGATACGCAGTATTTT.